Following are 9 T cell receptor beta chains from one sample sequenced in a study of low-dose radiotherapy and immunotherapy resistance in tumors. First-strand cDNA used TRAV- and TRBV-specific primers, covering alpha and beta chains. TCRs underwent around 18 PCR cycles of amplification with a constant-region primer and V-primer adapter. TCRdb re-derived calls from the reads in MiXCR, one entry per CDR3 protein. Of tens of thousands of distinct CDR3 sequences in the sample, less than 25% are singletons; the top ten hold around 13%. Documented time point: after trial treatment. Stated treatment: LDRT plus nivolumab, ipilimumab, low-dose cyclophosphamide and aspirin (RACIN trial). The sequencing here drew on PBMCs, taken after low-dose radiotherapy plus immunotherapy. The origin of the receptors is a female donor with ovarian cancer.

The J gene is TRBJ2-5, the V gene TRBV24-1, with D possibly TRBD2 on 5 matching bases. CDR1 KGHDR and CDR2 SFDVKD come from the germline V gene. The CDR3 runs to 15 residues. V was pared by 3 bases and J by 4 bases, with 14 bases between. CDR3 residues: CATSDLTGGRETQYF. CDR3 nucleotides: TGTGCCACCAGTGATCTAACCGGAGGACGAGAGACCCAGTACTTC.

This clonotype appeared many times. The chain employs TRBV20-1 and TRBJ2-2, with unresolved D. The CDR3 is made up of 15 amino acids. Germline lookup yields CDR1 DFQATT and CDR2 SNEGSKA (reference sequence). V was cut by 0 bases and J by 2 bases, with 10 bases left in between. CDR3 bases: TGCAGTGCTAGAGATATCGGCGCCAACACCGGGGAGCTGTTTTTT. Protein: CSARDIGANTGELFF.

At least ten counts were recorded for this clonotype. DNA for the CDR3: TGTGCCAGCAGTCGATTCGCACAGGGATTTGGAAACACCATATATTTT. It translates to CASSRFAQGFGNTIYF. This rearrangement joins TRBV6-2 or TRBV6-3 to TRBJ1-3; tentative D call: TRBD1 (6 bases). CDR1 is MNHEY and CDR2 is SVGEGT in the germline V gene. V shed 5 bases and J shed 3 bases, with 17 bases lying between them. The CDR3 sequence is 16 residues long.

This clonotype occurred many times. The chain combines TRBV2 with TRBJ1-2; the D gene is possibly TRBD1 (6 bases). This CDR3 contains 13 residues. V was shortened by 1 base and J by 8 bases, with 11 bases between the two germline ends. Germline CDR1 is SNHLY and CDR2 is FYNNEI. The CDR3 sequence: CASSEVGGGGYTF. CDR3 DNA sequence: TGTGCCAGCAGTGAAGTAGGGGGAGGCGGCTACACCTTC. Variable domain in full (rest from reference TRBV2 and TRBJ1-2): EPEVTQTPSHQVTQMGQEVILRCVPISNHLYFYWYRQILGQKVEFLVSFYNNEISEKSEIFDDQFSVERPDGSNFTLKIRSTKLEDSAMYFCASSEVGGGGYTFGSGTRLTVV.

This clonotype has ten or more counts. The chain joins TRBV20-1 to TRBJ2-3; the D is unclear. The CDR3 covers 13 residues. CDR1 is DFQATT and CDR2 is SNEGSKA in the germline V gene (reference sequence). Trimming took 3 bases from V and 2 from J, leaving 9 bases between them. CDR3 protein: CSASPGSTDTQYF. The CDR3, as DNA: TGCAGTGCTAGCCCCGGATCCACAGATACGCAGTATTTT.

At least ten counts were recorded for this clonotype. The rearrangement links TRBV12-3 or TRBV12-4 to TRBJ2-3; perhaps TRBD2 as D (6 bases). The ends were cut back, 6 bases at V and 1 base at J, with 17 bases in the middle. The CDR3 extends over 16 amino acids. The CDR3 sequence: CASSFIPGGGTDTQYF. DNA for the CDR3: TGTGCCAGCAGCTTCATTCCGGGCGGGGGCACAGATACGCAGTATTTT.

As to this clonotype: A read error is the likely source, as a far larger clone sits one nucleotide away. This chain links TRBV27 with TRBJ1-6, with D unresolved. Trimming shortened V by 0 bases and J by 9 bases, and 9 bases separated the two germline ends. The CDR3 extends over 14 amino acids. CDR1 is MNHEY, CDR2 SMNVEV, per germline (reference sequence). The CDR3 DNA reads TGTGCCAGCAGTTTATCGGCCTTTACTTCACCCCTCCACTTT. It is translated as CASSLSAFTSPLHF.

V and J are TRBV28 and TRBJ2-1, with 7 positions matching TRBD1. CDR1 is MDHEN, CDR2 SYDVKM, per germline. The CDR3 spans 16 residues. V shed 3 bases and J 4 bases; nucleotides not matched to a gene: 9. CDR3 nucleotides: TGTGCCAGCAGTTTTTACGGGGACAGATTATACAATGAGCAGTTCTTC. Protein sequence: CASSFYGDRLYNEQFF.

The V call is TRBV5-4, the J call TRBJ1-6; D remains ambiguous. The germline gives CDR1 SGHNT, CDR2 YYREEE (reference sequence). Trimming pared 1 base from V and 0 bases from J, leaving 11 bases between. There are 17 residues in the CDR3. The DNA for the CDR3 is TGTGCCAGCAGCTTGAGCGGAGGAGGCTCCTATAATTCACCCCTCCACTTT. Amino acids: CASSLSGGGSYNSPLHF.